Below are 19 T cell receptor beta chains sequenced from a single sample in a study of OX40 agonist ivuxolimab in advanced cancers. Sequencing was performed with immunoSEQ multiplex PCR; in TCRdb, only in-frame clones are kept and a portion is missing. Among about 18,000 clones listed, around 82% were seen once. The specimen comprised CD4+ or CD8+ T cells sorted from blood, sampled in a trial of the OX40 agonist ivuxolimab. The receptors were gathered from an adult with an advanced solid tumor such as melanoma, head and neck, liver or kidney cancer.

The V and J genes are TRBV28 and TRBJ1-4; 10 bases are a match to TRBD1. Germline-derived CDR1 and CDR2 are MDHEN and SYDVKM. The CDR3 runs to 18 residues. J was trimmed by 2 bases and V by 2 bases; bases with no gene match: 8. This CDR3 reads CASSLVGQGFVTNEKLFF. CDR3 nucleotide sequence: TGTGCCAGCAGTTTAGTGGGACAGGGGTTTGTGACTAATGAAAAACTGTTTTTT.

V usage is TRBV6-5 and J usage is TRBJ2-6; D could derive from TRBD1 or TRBD2 (5 bases each). The CDR3 totals 15 residues. V shed 5 bases and J shed 0 bases, with 8 bases lying between them. Germline loops: CDR1 MNHEY, CDR2 SVGAGI. The CDR3 loop reads CASSAGTSGANVLTF. The DNA for the CDR3 is TGTGCCAGCAGTGCAGGGACCTCTGGGGCCAACGTCCTGACTTTC.

This clone has a handful of counts. The V gene is TRBV7-9, the J gene TRBJ2-3, with 9 bases lining up with TRBD2. Unmatched junction bases numbered 8, after V lost 2 bases and J lost 5 bases. In germline, CDR1 is SEHNR, CDR2 FQNEAQ (reference sequence). CDR3 length equals 16 residues. This chain's CDR3 is CASSLTGLASEDTQYF. The CDR3 bases are TGTGCCAGCAGCTTAACTGGACTAGCGTCGGAAGATACGCAGTATTTT.

J is TRBJ1-4 and V is TRBV4-1; D possibly corresponds to TRBD1 (5 bases). Trimming removed 0 bases at V and 8 bases at J, with 19 bases between. This CDR3 has 17 residues. Germline V gene sequence: CDR1 MGHRA, CDR2 YSYEKL. The CDR3 sequence is CASSQEVLGERYEKLFF. The CDR3 nucleotides read TGCGCCAGCAGCCAAGAGGTTTTGGGGGAGAGATACGAAAAACTGTTTTTT.

This clone was seen a few times. The chain joins TRBV6-1 to TRBJ2-1, with D maybe TRBD2 (6 bases). Trimming left V 7 bases short and J 0 bases short, with 13 bases between. From germline, CDR1 is MNHNS and CDR2 SASEGT. The CDR3 contains 15 residues. The CDR3 DNA reads TGTGCCAGCATGATAGCGGAGGGCTCCTACAATGAGCAGTTCTTC. This translates into CASMIAEGSYNEQFF.

The gene calls are TRBV29-1 and TRBJ1-6; 7 bases are shared with TRBD1. The germline V gene encodes CDR1 SQVTM and CDR2 ANQGSEA. The CDR3 contains 14 residues. The V gene end was trimmed by 7 bases and the J gene end by 7 bases; junction bases not matched to a gene: 10. CDR3 residues: CSARFGTENSPLHF. The CDR3 nucleotides read TGCAGCGCCAGGTTTGGGACAGAGAATTCACCCCTCCACTTT.

The V and J genes are TRBV9 and TRBJ2-5, with D perhaps matching TRBD1 (5 bases). The V gene's germline CDR1 is SGDLS and CDR2 YYNGEE. The CDR3 spans 14 residues. Trimming stripped 0 bases from V and 2 bases from J, with 8 bases between. CDR3 nucleotide sequence: TGTGCCAGCAGCGTAGCTAGGGGTCAAGAGACCCAGTACTTC. Its translation is CASSVARGQETQYF.

This clone was recorded a few times. The rearrangement uses TRBV30 and TRBJ2-2, with 7 nucleotides matching TRBD2. CDR3 length: 14 residues. V lost 3 bases to trimming and J lost 7 bases; unmatched junction nucleotides: 8. CDR1 and CDR2 from the germline V gene are GTSNPN and SVGIG (reference sequence). CDR3 sequence (DNA): TGTGCCTGGAGGGGGGGGGACTTTTACGGGGAGCTGTTTTTT. Residues: CAWRGGDFYGELFF.

Notes on this clone: Relative to the germline gene, one junction end is altered; a read error may explain this. CDR3 bases: TGTGCCAGCAGCCAAGATCCGGGACAGGGGGCGGACGAGCAGTACTTC. Translated: CASSQDPGQGADEQYF. V is TRBV4-1 and J is TRBJ2-7, with 12 bases fitting TRBD1. Germline-derived CDR1 and CDR2 are MGHRA and YSYEKL. The CDR3 spans 16 residues.

Notes on this clone: The same CDR3 arises from other DNA sequences in this sample as well. The rearrangement links TRBV27 to TRBJ2-5; 14 nucleotides match TRBD2. Germline V gene sequence: CDR1 MNHEY, CDR2 SMNVEV (reference sequence). V gave up 0 bases and J gave up 3 bases; unmatched junction bases: 0. The CDR3 covers 16 residues. The DNA for the CDR3 is TGTGCCAGCAGTTTATCGACTAGCGGGGGGGAAGAGACCCAGTACTTC. It translates to CASSLSTSGGEETQYF.

The rearrangement links TRBV7-2 to TRBJ2-7; D is possibly TRBD1 or TRBD2 (6 bases each). Germline CDR1 is SGHTA and CDR2 is FQGNSA. Trimming took off 0 bases at V and 2 bases at J, with 17 bases between the two ends. The CDR3 has 17 residues. DNA of the CDR3: TGTGCCAGCAGCTTAGCGGGGGGCCTGCACGAAACCTACGAGCAGTACTTC. Encoded protein: CASSLAGGLHETYEQYF.

In DNA form, the CDR3 reads TGTGCCAGCAGCCAAGTAATAAGTTCAGCTGGCGGCTACACCTTC. Its translation is CASSQVISSAGGYTF. The chain links TRBV14 to TRBJ1-2; D unresolved. This CDR3 is built from 15 residues. Trimming stripped 1 base from V and 8 bases from J, with 17 bases between. Germline V gene lookup returns CDR1 SGHDN and CDR2 FVKESK.

This clone came up once. This sequence joins TRBV7-9 and TRBJ2-7; D might be TRBD2 (7 bases). Germline values: CDR1 SEHNR, CDR2 FQNEAQ (reference sequence). V was cut by 1 base and J by 3 bases, with 13 bases left in between. The CDR3 is 15 residues long. The CDR3 spells CASSLEGGDVYEQYF. CDR3 in DNA: TGTGCCAGCAGCTTAGAAGGGGGGGATGTCTACGAGCAGTACTTC. The full variable domain, with the rest looked up from reference TRBV7-9 and TRBJ2-7, is DTGVSQNPRHKITKRGQNVTFRCDPISEHNRLYWYRQTLGQGPEFLTYFQNEAQLEKSRLLSDRFSAERPKGSFSTLEIQRTEQGDSAMYLCASSLEGGDVYEQYFGPGTRLTVT.

The chain recombines TRBV29-1 with TRBJ2-5, with D unresolved. This CDR3 is 10 amino acids long. V lost 7 bases and J lost 1, with 4 bases in between. CDR1 and CDR2 from the germline V gene are SQVTM and ANQGSEA. The CDR3 nucleotides are TGCAGCGCGGGCCAAGAGACCCAGTACTTC. Translated, it gives CSAGQETQYF.

This clone showed up just a few times. The CDR3 loop is CASTRTVGTDTQYF. The CDR3 DNA reads as TGTGCCAGTACTAGGACGGTCGGCACAGATACGCAGTATTTT. The genes are TRBV19 and TRBJ2-3; D gene ambiguous. V was pared by 7 bases and J by 1 base, with 12 bases between. The CDR3 covers 14 residues. From germline, CDR1 is LNHDA and CDR2 SQIVND (reference sequence).

The gene calls are TRBV28 and TRBJ1-5, with D perhaps matching TRBD1 (6 bases). V was pared by 3 bases and J by 3 bases, with 12 bases between. Germline CDR1 and CDR2: MDHEN and SYDVKM. The CDR3 is 15 amino acids. The CDR3 protein is CASSLPGQANQPQHF. The CDR3 DNA reads TGTGCCAGCAGTTTGCCGGGACAAGCCAATCAGCCCCAGCATTTT.

The J gene is TRBJ1-6, the V gene TRBV28; 8 bases map to TRBD1. The CDR3 is made up of 15 amino acids. Germline V gene sequence: CDR1 MDHEN, CDR2 SYDVKM. Trimming cost V 3 bases and J 6 bases; bases outside gene matches: 4. CDR3: CASSLRTGTNSPLHF. CDR3 coding DNA: TGTGCCAGCAGTTTGCGGACAGGGACTAATTCACCCCTCCACTTT. Based on the CDR3 plus reference TRBV28 and TRBJ1-6, the full variable domain is DVKVTQSSRYLVKRTGEKVFLECVQDMDHENMFWYRQDPGLGLRLIYFSYDVKMKEKGDIPEGYSVSREKKERFSLILESASTNQTSMYLCASSLRTGTNSPLHFGNGTRLTVT.

V gene TRBV7-2 combines with J gene TRBJ2-1, with 10 bases identical to TRBD1. This CDR3 contains 14 residues. Germline lookup yields CDR1 SGHTA and CDR2 FQGNSA. V dropped 5 bases and J dropped 8; count of bases not matched to a gene: 6. The CDR3, as DNA: TGTGCCAGCAGCCAGGGACAGGGGATTCATGAGCAGTTCTTC. It encodes CASSQGQGIHEQFF.

J is TRBJ1-1 and V is TRBV7-9, with D perhaps TRBD1 (5 bases). Between the trimmed V and J ends, which lost 6 bases and 3 bases, there was a span of 14 bases. CDR3 length equals 14 residues. The germline gives CDR1 SEHNR, CDR2 FQNEAQ (reference sequence). In DNA, the CDR3 is TGTGCCAGCAGACGTCACGGGGGAGACACTGAAGCTTTCTTT. Translation: CASRRHGGDTEAFF.